The sequence of this T cell receptor (beta chain) was determined in a study of blood T cell repertoires in COVID-19. Across the whole study: The origin of the acute and convalescent COVID-19 samples was the United States, Italy and Spain. From T cells, B-cell-depleted T cells, or PBMCs came the material, which was cDNA or gDNA.

Method: immunoSEQ multiplex PCR; TCRdb's copy keeps in-frame clones and lacks some. The sample gives a few hundred thousand clones, approximately 83% of which show up once; around 14% is in the top ten. The CDR3 runs 14 residues. Germline V gene data show CDR1 as SEHNR and CDR2 as FQNEAQ (reference sequence). The V end lost 6 bases, the J end lost 3 bases, and 13 bases lay between the germline ends. Patients in Seattle were enrolled during active infection, then followed longitudinally. This sequence was found in a person aged 65 to 85 with COVID-19, enrolled during active disease. Sequenced sample: peripheral blood. The V call is TRBV7-9, the J call TRBJ2-3; the D gene is possibly TRBD2 (5 bases). CDR3 DNA sequence: TGTGCCAGCAGTTACCGCGGGTCGACAGATACGCAGTATTTT. This codes for CASSYRGSTDTQYF.